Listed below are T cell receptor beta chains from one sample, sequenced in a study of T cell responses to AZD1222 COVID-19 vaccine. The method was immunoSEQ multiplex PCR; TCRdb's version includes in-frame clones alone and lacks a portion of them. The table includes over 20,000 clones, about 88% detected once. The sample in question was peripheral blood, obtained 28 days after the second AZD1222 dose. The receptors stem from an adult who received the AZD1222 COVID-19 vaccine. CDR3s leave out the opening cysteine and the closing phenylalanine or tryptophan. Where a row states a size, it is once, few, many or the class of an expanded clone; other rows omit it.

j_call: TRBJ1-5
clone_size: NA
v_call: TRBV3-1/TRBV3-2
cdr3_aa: ASSQSNSNQPQH

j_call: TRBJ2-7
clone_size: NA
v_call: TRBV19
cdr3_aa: ASSIGAGSLREQY

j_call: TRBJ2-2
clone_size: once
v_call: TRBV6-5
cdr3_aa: ASRSGGNTGELF

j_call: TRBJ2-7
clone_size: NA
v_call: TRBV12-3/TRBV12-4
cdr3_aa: ASSQQGAGEQY

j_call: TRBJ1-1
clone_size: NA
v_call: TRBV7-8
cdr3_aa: ASSSRDRGSNTEAF

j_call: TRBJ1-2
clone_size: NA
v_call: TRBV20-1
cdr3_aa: SAPGQGGYT

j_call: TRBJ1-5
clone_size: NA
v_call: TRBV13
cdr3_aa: ASSFNGRNQPQH

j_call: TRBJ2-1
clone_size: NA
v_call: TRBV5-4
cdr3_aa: ASSFGGSGEQF

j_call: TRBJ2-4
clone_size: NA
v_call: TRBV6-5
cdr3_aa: ASRSENIQY

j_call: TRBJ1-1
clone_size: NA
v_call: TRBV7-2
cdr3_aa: ASSFDRDFTEAF

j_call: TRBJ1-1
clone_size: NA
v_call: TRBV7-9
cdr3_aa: ASSSPSVAVATEAF

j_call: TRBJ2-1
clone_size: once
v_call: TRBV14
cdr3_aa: ASSQSGLRGATPLNEQF

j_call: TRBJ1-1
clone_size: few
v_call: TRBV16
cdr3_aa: ASSQLWVTEAF

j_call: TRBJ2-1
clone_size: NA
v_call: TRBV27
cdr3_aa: ASRRRGGSYNEQF

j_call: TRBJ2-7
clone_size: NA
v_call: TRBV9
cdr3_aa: ASSPGTSGGVYEQY

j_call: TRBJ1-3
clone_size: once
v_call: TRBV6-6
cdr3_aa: ASSPGAGTLSGNTIY

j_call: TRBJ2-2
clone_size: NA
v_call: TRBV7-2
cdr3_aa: ASSPGLAGGTGELF

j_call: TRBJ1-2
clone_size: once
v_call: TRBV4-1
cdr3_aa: ASSQVERGQYGYT

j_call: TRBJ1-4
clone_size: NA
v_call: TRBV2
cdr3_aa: ASYSEKLF

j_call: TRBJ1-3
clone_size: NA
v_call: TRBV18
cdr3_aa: ASSPRQGSAGNTIY

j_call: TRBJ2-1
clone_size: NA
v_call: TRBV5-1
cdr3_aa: ASSLVTGGINEQF

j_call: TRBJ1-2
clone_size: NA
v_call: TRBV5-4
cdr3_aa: ASSYPTGGNNYGYT

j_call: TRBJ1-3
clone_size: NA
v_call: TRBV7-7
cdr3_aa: ASSLGAPGAGNTIY

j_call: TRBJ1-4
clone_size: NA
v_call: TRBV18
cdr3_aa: ASSPRSREKLF

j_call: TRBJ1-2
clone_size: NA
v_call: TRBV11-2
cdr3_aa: ASSLDPGTGNGYT

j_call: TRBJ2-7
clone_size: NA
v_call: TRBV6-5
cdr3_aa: ASSPLVGQGYEQY

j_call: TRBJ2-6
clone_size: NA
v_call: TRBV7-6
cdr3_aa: ASSPIPSPGANVLT

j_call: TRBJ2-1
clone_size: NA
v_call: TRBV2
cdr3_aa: ASSPEGGREQF

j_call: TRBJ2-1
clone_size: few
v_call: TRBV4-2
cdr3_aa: ASSQLPVAYNEQF

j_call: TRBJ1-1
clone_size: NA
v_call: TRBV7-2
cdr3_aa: ASSPGQGGFEAF

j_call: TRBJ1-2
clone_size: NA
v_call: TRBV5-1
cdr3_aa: ASVGQGGGGYT

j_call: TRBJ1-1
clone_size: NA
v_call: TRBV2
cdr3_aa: ASSEAAGTEAF

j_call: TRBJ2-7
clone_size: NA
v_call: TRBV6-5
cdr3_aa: ASSYGTGVYEQY

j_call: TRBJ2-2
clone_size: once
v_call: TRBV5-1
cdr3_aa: ASSRGAELF

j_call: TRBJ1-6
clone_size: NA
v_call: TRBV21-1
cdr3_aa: ASSKVARQQNSPLH

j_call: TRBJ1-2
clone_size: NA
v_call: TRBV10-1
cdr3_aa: ASSRDRNYGYT

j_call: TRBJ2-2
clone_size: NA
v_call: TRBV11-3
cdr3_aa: ASTHGADGELF

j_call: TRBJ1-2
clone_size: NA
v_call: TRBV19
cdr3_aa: ASSLGQSNYGYT

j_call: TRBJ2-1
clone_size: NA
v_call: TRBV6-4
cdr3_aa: ASKLSGSSYNEQF

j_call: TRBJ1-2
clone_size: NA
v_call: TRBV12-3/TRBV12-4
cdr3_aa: ASIDPQGGYT

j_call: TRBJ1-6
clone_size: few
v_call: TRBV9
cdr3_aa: ASSPRQGGGSPLH

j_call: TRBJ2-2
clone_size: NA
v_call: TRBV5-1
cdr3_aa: ASSLGGNTGELF

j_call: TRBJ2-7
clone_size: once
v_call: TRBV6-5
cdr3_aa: ASSYSEGGTYEQY

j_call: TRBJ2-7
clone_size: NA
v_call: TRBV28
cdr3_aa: ASSRRTGFSYEQY

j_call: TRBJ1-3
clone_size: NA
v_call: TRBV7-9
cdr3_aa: ASSRPEGGNTIY

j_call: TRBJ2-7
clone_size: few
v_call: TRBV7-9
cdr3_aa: ASSFRGSLSYEQY

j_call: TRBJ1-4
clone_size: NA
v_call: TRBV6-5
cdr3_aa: ASSVTGKNENLF

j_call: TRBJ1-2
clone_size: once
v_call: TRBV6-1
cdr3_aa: ASSDGSYGYT